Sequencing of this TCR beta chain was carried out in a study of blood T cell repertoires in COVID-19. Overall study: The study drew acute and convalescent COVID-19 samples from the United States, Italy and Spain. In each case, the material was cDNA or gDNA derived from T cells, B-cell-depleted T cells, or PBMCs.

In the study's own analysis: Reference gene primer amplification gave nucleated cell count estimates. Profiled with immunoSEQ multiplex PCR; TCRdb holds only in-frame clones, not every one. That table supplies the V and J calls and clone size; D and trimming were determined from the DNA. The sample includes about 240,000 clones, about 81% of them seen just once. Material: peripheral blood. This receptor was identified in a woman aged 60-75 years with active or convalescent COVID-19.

The CDR3 DNA reads as TGTGCCAGTAGCCCCTACTCCCCGACAGGGAGGTATGGCTACACCTTC. This encodes CASSPYSPTGRYGYTF. The rearrangement links TRBV19 to TRBJ1-2; TRBD1 matches 7 bases. CDR1 and CDR2 (germline): LNHDA, SQIVND (reference sequence). This CDR3 has 16 amino acids. After removal of 6 bases from V and 5 bases from J, the junction contained 15 bases not matched to a gene.